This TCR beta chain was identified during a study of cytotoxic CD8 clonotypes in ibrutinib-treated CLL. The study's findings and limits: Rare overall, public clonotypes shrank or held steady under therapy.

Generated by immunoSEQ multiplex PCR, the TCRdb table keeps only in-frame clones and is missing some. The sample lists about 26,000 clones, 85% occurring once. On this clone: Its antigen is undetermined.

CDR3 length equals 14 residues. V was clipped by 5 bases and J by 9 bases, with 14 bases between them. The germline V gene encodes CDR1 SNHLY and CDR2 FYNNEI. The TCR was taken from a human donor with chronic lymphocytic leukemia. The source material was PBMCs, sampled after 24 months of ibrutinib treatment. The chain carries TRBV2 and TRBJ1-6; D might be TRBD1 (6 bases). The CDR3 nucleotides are TGTGCCAGCAGTCACAGGGAAGTGGGTTCACCCCTCCACTTT. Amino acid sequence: CASSHREVGSPLHF.